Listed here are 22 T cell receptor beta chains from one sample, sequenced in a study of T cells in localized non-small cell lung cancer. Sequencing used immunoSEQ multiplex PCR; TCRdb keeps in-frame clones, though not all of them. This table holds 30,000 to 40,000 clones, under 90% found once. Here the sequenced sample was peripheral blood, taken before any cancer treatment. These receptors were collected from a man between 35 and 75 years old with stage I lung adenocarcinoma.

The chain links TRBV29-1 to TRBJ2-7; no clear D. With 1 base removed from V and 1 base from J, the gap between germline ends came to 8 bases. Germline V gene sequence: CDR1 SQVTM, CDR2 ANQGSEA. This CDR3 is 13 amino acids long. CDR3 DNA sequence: TGCAGCGTTGAAGTCAGAACGTCCTACGAGCAGTACTTC. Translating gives CSVEVRTSYEQYF.

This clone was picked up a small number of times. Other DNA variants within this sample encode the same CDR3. The CDR3 loop reads CASSEAGQPQHF. CDR3 DNA: TGTGCCAGCAGTGAAGCGGGTCAGCCCCAGCATTTT. The V call is TRBV2, the J call TRBJ1-5; no reliable D call. Germline V gene lookup returns CDR1 SNHLY and CDR2 FYNNEI. Trimming left V 0 bases short and J 6 bases short, with 3 bases between. The CDR3 consists of 12 residues.

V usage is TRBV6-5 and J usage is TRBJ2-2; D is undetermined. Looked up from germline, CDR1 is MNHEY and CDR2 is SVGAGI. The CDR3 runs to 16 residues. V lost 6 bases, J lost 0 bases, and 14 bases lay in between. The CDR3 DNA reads TGTGCCAGCAGCTACGATCTAACAGCGAACACCGGGGAGCTGTTTTTT. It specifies CASSYDLTANTGELFF.

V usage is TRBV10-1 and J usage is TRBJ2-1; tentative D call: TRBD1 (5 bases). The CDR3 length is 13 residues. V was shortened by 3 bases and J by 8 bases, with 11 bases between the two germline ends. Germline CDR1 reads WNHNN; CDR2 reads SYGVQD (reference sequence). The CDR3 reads CASSETGRDEQFF. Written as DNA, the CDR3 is TGCGCCAGCAGTGAAACAGGTCGGGATGAGCAGTTCTTC.

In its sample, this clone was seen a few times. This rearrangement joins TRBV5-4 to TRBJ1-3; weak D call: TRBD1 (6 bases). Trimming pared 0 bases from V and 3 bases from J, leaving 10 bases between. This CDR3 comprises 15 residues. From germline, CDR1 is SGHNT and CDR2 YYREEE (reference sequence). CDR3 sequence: CASSLARGSGNTIYF. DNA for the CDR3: TGTGCCAGCAGCTTGGCCAGGGGTAGTGGAAACACCATATATTTT.

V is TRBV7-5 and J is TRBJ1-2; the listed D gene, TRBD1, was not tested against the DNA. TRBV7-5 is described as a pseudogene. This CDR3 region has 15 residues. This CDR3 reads CVRSLVPGRRMGYTF. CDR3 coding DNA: TGTGTCAGAAGCTTAGTTCCAGGGCGGCGGATGGGCTACACCTTC.

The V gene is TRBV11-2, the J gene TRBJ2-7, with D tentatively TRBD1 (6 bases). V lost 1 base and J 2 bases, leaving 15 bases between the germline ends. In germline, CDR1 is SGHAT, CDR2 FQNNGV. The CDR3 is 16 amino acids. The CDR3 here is CASSLVGLQGTYEQYF. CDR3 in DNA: TGTGCCAGCAGCTTAGTCGGCTTGCAGGGGACCTACGAGCAGTACTTC.

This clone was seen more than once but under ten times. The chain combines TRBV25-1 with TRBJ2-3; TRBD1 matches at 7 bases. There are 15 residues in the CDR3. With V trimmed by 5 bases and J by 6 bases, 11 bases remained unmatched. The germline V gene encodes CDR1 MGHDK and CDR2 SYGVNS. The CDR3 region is CASSPRTGELDTQYF. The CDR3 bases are TGTGCCAGCAGTCCCCGTACAGGGGAGCTCGATACGCAGTATTTT. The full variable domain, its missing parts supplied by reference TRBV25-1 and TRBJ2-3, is EADIYQTPRYLVIGTGKKITLECSQTMGHDKMYWYQQDPGMELHLIHYSYGVNSTEKGDLSSESTVSRIRTEHFPLTLESARPSHTSQYLCASSPRTGELDTQYFGPGTRLTVL.

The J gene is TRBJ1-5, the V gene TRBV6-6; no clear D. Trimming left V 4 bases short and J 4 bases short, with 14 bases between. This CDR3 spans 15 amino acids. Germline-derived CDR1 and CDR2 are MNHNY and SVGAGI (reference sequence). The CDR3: CASSLRREGNQPQHF. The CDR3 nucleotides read TGTGCCAGCAGTTTAAGGAGGGAGGGAAATCAGCCCCAGCATTTT.

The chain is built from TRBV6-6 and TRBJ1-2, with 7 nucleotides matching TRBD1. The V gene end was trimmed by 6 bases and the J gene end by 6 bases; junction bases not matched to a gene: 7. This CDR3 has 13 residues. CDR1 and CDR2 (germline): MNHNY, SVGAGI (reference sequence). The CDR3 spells CASSRDRVNGYTF. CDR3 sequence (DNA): TGTGCCAGCAGCCGCGACAGGGTAAATGGCTACACCTTC.

CDR3 loop: CASSFSTGRSSYEQYF. In nucleotides, the CDR3 is TGCGCCAGCAGCTTCTCGACTGGAAGAAGCTCCTACGAGCAGTACTTC. The chain carries TRBV5-1 and TRBJ2-7; D remains ambiguous. The V end lost 2 bases, the J end lost 0 bases, and 15 bases lay between the germline ends. CDR1 and CDR2 from the germline V gene are SGHRS and YFSETQ. The CDR3 loop spans 16 amino acids.

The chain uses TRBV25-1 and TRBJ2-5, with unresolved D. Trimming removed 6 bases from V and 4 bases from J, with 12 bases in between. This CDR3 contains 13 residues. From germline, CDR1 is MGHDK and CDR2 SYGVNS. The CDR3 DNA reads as TGTGCCAGCAGGGGCCCAGGTAGAGAGACCCAGTACTTC. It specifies CASRGPGRETQYF.

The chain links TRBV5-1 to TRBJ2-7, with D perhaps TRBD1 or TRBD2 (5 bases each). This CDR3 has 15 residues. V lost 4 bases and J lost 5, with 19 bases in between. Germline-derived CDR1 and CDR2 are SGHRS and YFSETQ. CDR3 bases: TGCGCCAGCAGCCATGGGGACCTCCGGTCCCACGAGCAGTACTTC. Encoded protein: CASSHGDLRSHEQYF.

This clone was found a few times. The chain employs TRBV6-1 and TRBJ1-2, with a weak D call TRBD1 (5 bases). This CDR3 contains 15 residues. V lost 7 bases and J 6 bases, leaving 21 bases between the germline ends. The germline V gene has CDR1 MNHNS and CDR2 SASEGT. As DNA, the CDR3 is TGTGCCAGCATCGAAGGGGCAGCTCAAATCAATGGCTACACCTTC. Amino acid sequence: CASIEGAAQINGYTF.

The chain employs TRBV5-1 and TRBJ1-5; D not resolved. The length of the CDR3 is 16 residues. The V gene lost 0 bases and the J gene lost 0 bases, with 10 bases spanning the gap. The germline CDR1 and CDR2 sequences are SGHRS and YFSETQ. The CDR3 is CASSLGHGISNQPQHF. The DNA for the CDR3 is TGCGCCAGCAGCTTGGGACACGGAATTAGCAATCAGCCCCAGCATTTT.

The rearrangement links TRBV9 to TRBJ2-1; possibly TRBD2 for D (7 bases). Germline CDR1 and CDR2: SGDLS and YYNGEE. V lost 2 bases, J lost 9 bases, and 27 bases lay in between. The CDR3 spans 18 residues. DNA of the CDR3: TGTGCCAGCAGCGTGGGCAGCCATACGACGGGGGGCCTCCCTGAGCAGTTCTTC. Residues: CASSVGSHTTGGLPEQFF. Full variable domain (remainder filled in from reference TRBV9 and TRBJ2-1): DSGVTQTPKHLITATGQRVTLRCSPRSGDLSVYWYQQSLDQGLQFLIQYYNGEERAKGNILERFSAQQFPDLHSELNLSSLELGDSALYFCASSVGSHTTGGLPEQFFGPGTRLTVL.

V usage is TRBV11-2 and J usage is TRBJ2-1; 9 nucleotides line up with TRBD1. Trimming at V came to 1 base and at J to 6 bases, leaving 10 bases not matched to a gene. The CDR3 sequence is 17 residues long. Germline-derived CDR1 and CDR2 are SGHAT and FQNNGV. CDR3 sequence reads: CASSLVMLGTGTNEQFF. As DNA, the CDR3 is TGTGCCAGCAGCTTAGTGATGCTTGGGACAGGGACCAATGAGCAGTTCTTC.

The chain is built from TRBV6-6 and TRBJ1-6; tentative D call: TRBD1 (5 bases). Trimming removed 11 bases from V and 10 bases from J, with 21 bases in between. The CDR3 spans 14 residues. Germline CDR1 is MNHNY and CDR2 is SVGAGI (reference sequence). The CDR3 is CALQNGGSGSPLHF. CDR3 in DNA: TGTGCCCTCCAAAACGGGGGTTCTGGGTCACCCCTCCACTTT.

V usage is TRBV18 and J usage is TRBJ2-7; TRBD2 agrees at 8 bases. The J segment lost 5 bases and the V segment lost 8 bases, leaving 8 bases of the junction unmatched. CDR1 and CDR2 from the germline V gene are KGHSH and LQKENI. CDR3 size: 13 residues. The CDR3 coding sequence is TGTGCCAGCACCACCGGGACTAGGAACGAGCAGTACTTC. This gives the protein CASTTGTRNEQYF.

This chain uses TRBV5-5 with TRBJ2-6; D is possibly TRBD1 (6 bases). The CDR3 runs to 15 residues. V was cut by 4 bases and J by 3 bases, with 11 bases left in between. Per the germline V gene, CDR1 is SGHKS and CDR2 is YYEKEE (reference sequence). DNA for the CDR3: TGTGCCAGCAGCCTTAACAGGGTTGGGGCCAACGTCCTGACTTTC. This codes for CASSLNRVGANVLTF. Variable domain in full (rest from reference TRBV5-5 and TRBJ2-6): DAGVTQSPTHLIKTRGQQVTLRCSPISGHKSVSWYQQVLGQGPQFIFQYYEKEERGRGNFPDRFSARQFPNYSSELNVNALLLGDSALYLCASSLNRVGANVLTFGAGSRLTVL.

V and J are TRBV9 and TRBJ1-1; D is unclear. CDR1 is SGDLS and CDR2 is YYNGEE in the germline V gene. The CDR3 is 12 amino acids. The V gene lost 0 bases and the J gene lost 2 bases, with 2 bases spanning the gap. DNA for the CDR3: TGTGCCAGCAGCGTAGATAACACTGAAGCTTTCTTT. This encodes CASSVDNTEAFF.

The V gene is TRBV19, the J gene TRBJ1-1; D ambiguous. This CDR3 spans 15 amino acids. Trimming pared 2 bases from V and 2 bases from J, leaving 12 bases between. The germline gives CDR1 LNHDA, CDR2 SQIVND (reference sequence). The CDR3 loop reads CASSITHSRNTEAFF. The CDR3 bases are TGTGCCAGTAGTATAACTCACAGCCGCAACACTGAAGCTTTCTTT.